The 8 T cell receptor beta chains given below trace back to one sample, sequenced in a study of blood T cell repertoires in COVID-19. TCRdb keeps only in-frame clones here, not all; method: immunoSEQ multiplex PCR. The data hold about 300,000 clones, with more than 75% observed a single time. The sequencing sample was made of peripheral blood. The receptors originated from a woman in her fifties or sixties with acute or convalescent COVID-19.

The chain carries TRBV6-2 or TRBV6-3 and TRBJ2-7, with D tentatively TRBD1 (5 bases). The CDR3 is 16 residues long. V was clipped by 0 bases and J by 0 bases, with 12 bases between them. Looked up from germline, CDR1 is MNHEY and CDR2 is SVGEGT. CDR3 sequence reads: CASSYSRVRVSYEQYF. CDR3 nucleotide sequence: TGTGCCAGCAGTTACTCTAGGGTCAGGGTCTCCTACGAGCAGTACTTC.

This clone was seen just once. Other DNA sequences from this sample encode an identical CDR3 as well. The V gene is TRBV6-5, the J gene TRBJ1-5; no definite D call. V was clipped by 0 bases and J by 6 bases, with 6 bases between them. Germline V gives CDR1 MNHEY, CDR2 SVGAGI. This CDR3 has 13 residues. CDR3 residues: CASSYSNGQPQHF. The CDR3 coding sequence is TGTGCCAGCAGTTACTCGAACGGTCAGCCCCAGCATTTT.

The count of this clone is one. The genes are TRBV7-2 and TRBJ2-1; maybe TRBD2 (6 bases). Germline CDR1 and CDR2: SGHTA and FQGNSA. Trimming removed 11 bases from V and 3 bases from J, with 17 bases in between. The CDR3 contains 14 residues. CDR3 loop: CAETAGGFYNEQFF. Written as DNA, the CDR3 is TGTGCCGAGACAGCGGGTGGGTTCTACAATGAGCAGTTCTTC.

This chain connects TRBV18 to TRBJ2-1; D is ambiguous. The V gene lost 3 bases and the J gene lost 3 bases, with 6 bases spanning the gap. Germline V CDR1 and CDR2: KGHSH, LQKENI. The CDR3 spans 13 residues. CDR3 in amino acids: CASSPLSYNEQFF. The CDR3 nucleotides read TGTGCCAGCTCACCTCTAAGCTACAATGAGCAGTTCTTC. Together with reference TRBV18 and TRBJ2-1, the CDR3 gives the full variable domain: NAGVMQNPRHLVRRRGQEARLRCSPMKGHSHVYWYRQLPEEGLKFMVYLQKENIIDESGMPKERFSAEFPKEGPSILRIQQVVRGDSAAYFCASSPLSYNEQFFGPGTRLTVL.

This chain links TRBV2 with TRBJ2-2; D ambiguous. The CDR3 runs to 15 residues. Germline V lookup: CDR1 SNHLY, CDR2 FYNNEI. V was trimmed by 4 bases and J by 4 bases, leaving 13 bases between them. The DNA of the CDR3 is TGTGCCAGCAGTGGATATAGCTTGCTCACCGGGGAGCTGTTTTTT. Translated: CASSGYSLLTGELFF.

This clone was counted between two and nine times. The genes are TRBV24-1 and TRBJ2-1, with 8 nucleotides matching TRBD2. CDR3 length: 15 amino acids. With V trimmed by 6 bases and J by 0 bases, 3 bases remained unmatched. Germline V CDR1 and CDR2: KGHDR, SFDVKD. For the CDR3, the DNA is TGTGCCACCAGTAAAGCGGGAGACTCCTACAATGAGCAGTTCTTC. It translates to CATSKAGDSYNEQFF.

V is TRBV25-1 and J is TRBJ1-3; 7 nucleotides align to TRBD1. The CDR3 is made up of 18 amino acids. The ends lost 2 bases at V and 4 bases at J; junction bases unmatched: 14. Germline CDR1 MGHDK, CDR2 SYGVNS. The CDR3 protein is CASSEVVGQGENGNTIYF. In DNA, the CDR3 is TGTGCCAGCAGTGAAGTTGTGGGTCAGGGGGAAAACGGAAACACCATATATTTT.

The chain recombines TRBV12-5 with TRBJ2-1; no clear D gene. The V end was cut by 0 bases, the J end by 6 bases, with 12 bases between. CDR1 is LGHNT, CDR2 FRNRAP, per germline. This CDR3 is built from 15 residues. The CDR3 sequence is CASGLVPSGSNEQFF. The CDR3 nucleotides read TGTGCTAGTGGTTTGGTACCATCAGGATCCAATGAGCAGTTCTTC. The full variable domain, rest sourced from reference TRBV12-5 and TRBJ2-1, is DARVTQTPRHKVTEMGQEVTMRCQPILGHNTVFWYRQTMMQGLELLAYFRNRAPLDDSGMPKDRFSAEMPDATLATLKIQPSEPRDSAVYFCASGLVPSGSNEQFFGPGTRLTVL.